The 26 T cell receptor beta chains listed next were all sequenced from one sample in a study of blood T cell repertoires in COVID-19. The assay was immunoSEQ multiplex PCR, and TCRdb's table has in-frame clones only and misses some. The sample includes about 190,000 clones, nearly 90% seen only once; the top ten take 0.62%. Sequencing was done on a sample of peripheral blood. The receptor set was obtained from a man aged 50-59 years with acute or convalescent COVID-19.

To note about this clone: The sample carries other DNA sequences with the same CDR3. The rearrangement joins TRBV19 to TRBJ2-2; D perhaps matches TRBD1 (5 bases). This CDR3 is 14 amino acids long. The ends were cut back, 2 bases at V and 2 bases at J, with 6 bases in the middle. CDR1 is LNHDA and CDR2 is SQIVND in the germline V gene (reference sequence). CDR3 nucleotide sequence: TGTGCCAGTAGTATAAGGGGAAACACCGGGGAGCTGTTTTTT. Protein sequence: CASSIRGNTGELFF.

V and J are TRBV7-8 and TRBJ1-1, with 8 bases identical to TRBD1. With 1 base clipped from V and 7 bases from J, the junction kept 14 bases outside the gene matches. Germline CDR1 is SGHVS and CDR2 is FQNEAQ. The CDR3 is made up of 17 amino acids. The CDR3: CASSLGDRSFLHGEAFF. The CDR3 coding sequence is TGTGCCAGCAGCTTAGGGGACAGGAGCTTCCTCCACGGTGAAGCTTTCTTT.

The rearrangement uses TRBV30 and TRBJ1-1, with D possibly being TRBD1 (6 bases). Trimming took 7 bases from V and 1 from J, leaving 7 bases between them. Germline-derived CDR1 and CDR2 are GTSNPN and SVGIG (reference sequence). This CDR3 comprises 11 residues. In DNA form, the CDR3 reads TGTGCCTTGGGACAGAACACTGAAGCTTTCTTT. Translated: CALGQNTEAFF. The full variable domain, its missing parts supplied by reference TRBV30 and TRBJ1-1, is SQTIHQWPATLVQPVGSPLSLECTVEGTSNPNLYWYRQAAGRGLQLLFYSVGIGQISSEVPQNLSASRPQDRQFILSSKKLLLSDSGFYLCALGQNTEAFFGQGTRLTVV.

The chain has TRBV12-2 and TRBJ2-7; TRBD2 reflects the table's D call only, with no check against the DNA. TRBV12-2 corresponds to a pseudogene. The CDR3 runs to 19 residues. This chain's CDR3 is CASRLALSGSGSRFYEQYF. The DNA for the CDR3 is TGTGCAAGTCGCTTAGCGCTAAGTGGTAGCGGGAGTAGATTCTACGAGCAGTACTTC.

V usage is TRBV27 and J usage is TRBJ2-1; TRBD2 agrees at 9 bases. CDR3 length: 19 amino acids. The V and J ends lost 5 bases and 0 bases, in that order; junction bases with no gene match: 14. Looked up from germline, CDR1 is MNHEY and CDR2 is SMNVEV (reference sequence). CDR3 residues: CASSPSMGLAGSSYNEQFF. CDR3 bases: TGTGCCAGCAGTCCGTCTATGGGGCTAGCGGGGAGCTCCTACAATGAGCAGTTCTTC.

The chain recombines TRBV11-2 with TRBJ1-3; 10 bases are a match to TRBD1. The CDR3 consists of 15 residues. CDR1 SGHAT and CDR2 FQNNGV come from the germline V gene. V lost 5 bases, J lost 4 bases, and 5 bases stayed unmatched. CDR3 amino acids: CASSGTGDSGNTIYF. DNA for the CDR3: TGTGCCAGCAGCGGGACAGGGGATTCAGGAAACACCATATATTTT.

The rearrangement uses TRBV24-1 and TRBJ2-5; 8 bases fit TRBD2. With 3 bases clipped from V and 5 bases from J, the junction kept 7 bases outside the gene matches. The CDR3 loop spans 15 amino acids. Germline V gene data show CDR1 as KGHDR and CDR2 as SFDVKD. Here the CDR3 reads CATSDGYGGAETQYF. CDR3 bases: TGTGCCACCAGTGATGGGTACGGGGGGGCCGAGACCCAGTACTTC.

The V call is TRBV3-1 (or the pseudogene TRBV3-2), the J call TRBJ1-1; no clear D gene. The germline V gene has CDR1 LGHDT and CDR2 YNNKEL (reference sequence). The length of the CDR3 is 13 residues. Trimming shortened V by 7 bases and J by 3 bases, and 12 bases separated the two germline ends. The CDR3 DNA follows: TGTGCCAGCACCCAGAGCCGAGACACTGAAGCTTTCTTT. This codes for CASTQSRDTEAFF.

This rearrangement joins TRBV6-5 to TRBJ1-1, with D possibly matching TRBD1 (6 bases). Trimming removed 2 bases from V and 4 bases from J, with 14 bases in between. The CDR3 loop spans 15 amino acids. CDR1 is MNHEY, CDR2 SVGAGI, per germline. Written as DNA, the CDR3 is TGTGCCAGCAGTTACCAAGGGGGTTACGGCACTGAAGCTTTCTTT. Its translation is CASSYQGGYGTEAFF.

The chain employs TRBV18 and TRBJ2-5; 10 nucleotides line up with TRBD2. Germline V lookup: CDR1 KGHSH, CDR2 LQKENI. This CDR3 is built from 13 residues. The ends lost 6 bases at V and 3 bases at J; junction bases unmatched: 1. DNA of the CDR3: TGTGCCAGCTCCAGCGGGGGGGAAGAGACCCAGTACTTC. This gives the protein CASSSGGEETQYF.

V is TRBV20-1 and J is TRBJ2-1; D remains unclear. The length of the CDR3 is 11 residues. Germline V gene sequence: CDR1 DFQATT, CDR2 SNEGSKA (reference sequence). Trimming left V 6 bases short and J 6 bases short, with 9 bases between. CDR3 DNA: TGCAGTGCAAAAGTACTCAATGAGCAGTTCTTC. Translation: CSAKVLNEQFF.

J is TRBJ1-5 and V is TRBV27; possibly TRBD1 for D (6 bases). Germline V lookup: CDR1 MNHEY, CDR2 SMNVEV (reference sequence). V was trimmed by 5 bases and J by 7 bases, leaving 15 bases between them. This CDR3 contains 14 residues. The CDR3 reads CASSPTNRAQPQHF. The CDR3, as DNA: TGTGCCAGCAGTCCAACAAACAGGGCACAGCCCCAGCATTTT.

V gene TRBV19 combines with J gene TRBJ2-5, with D possibly being TRBD1 (6 bases). Deletions cut 1 base from V and 1 base from J, with 13 bases between. The CDR3 has 16 amino acids. Germline V gene data show CDR1 as LNHDA and CDR2 as SQIVND (reference sequence). The CDR3 coding sequence is TGTGCCAGTAGTATAGGGGCAGGGGCCCCCCAAGAGACCCAGTACTTC. This sequence encodes CASSIGAGAPQETQYF.

This clone was observed a few times. This chain links TRBV6-5 with TRBJ1-6; 10 nucleotides align to TRBD1. CDR1 is MNHEY and CDR2 is SVGAGI in the germline V gene. The CDR3 is 13 amino acids. V was clipped by 6 bases and J by 10 bases; unmatched bases: 3. The CDR3 is CASSGTGDSPLHF. The CDR3 nucleotides read TGTGCCAGCAGCGGGACAGGGGACTCACCCCTCCACTTT.

V and J are TRBV3-1 (or the pseudogene TRBV3-2) and TRBJ2-2, with 13 bases lining up with TRBD2. The J segment lost 1 base and the V segment lost 4 bases, leaving 3 bases of the junction unmatched. Germline assignment: CDR1 LGHDT and CDR2 YNNKEL (reference sequence). CDR3 length equals 17 residues. The CDR3, as DNA: TGTGCCAGCAGCCGAGGGACTAGCGGGATGAACACCGGGGAGCTGTTTTTT. Translating gives CASSRGTSGMNTGELFF.

The chain couples TRBV7-9 to TRBJ1-5; TRBD1 agrees at 7 bases. V trimming: 5 bases; J trimming: 0 bases; junction bases outside the gene matches: 4. CDR3 length: 15 residues. CDR1 is SEHNR, CDR2 FQNEAQ, per germline (reference sequence). The CDR3 loop reads CASSIQGGSNQPQHF. CDR3 sequence (DNA): TGTGCCAGCAGCATCCAGGGGGGTAGCAATCAGCCCCAGCATTTT.

This clone was seen a few times. The rearrangement joins TRBV11-2 to TRBJ2-3; D is possibly TRBD1 (5 bases). Germline-derived CDR1 and CDR2 are SGHAT and FQNNGV. Between the trimmed V and J ends, which lost 6 bases and 4 bases, there was a span of 17 bases. CDR3 size: 15 residues. CDR3 nucleotides: TGTGCCAGCAGAAAAGGGCCAGGGCTGGCAGATACGCAGTATTTT. This gives the protein CASRKGPGLADTQYF.

This chain connects TRBV4-1 to TRBJ1-2, with 12 bases aligning to TRBD1. The V gene end was trimmed by 3 bases and the J gene end by 10 bases; junction bases not matched to a gene: 9. Germline values: CDR1 MGHRA, CDR2 YSYEKL. CDR3 size: 15 residues. The CDR3 reads CASSQPVGQGAIYTF. CDR3 in DNA: TGCGCCAGCAGCCAGCCCGTGGGACAGGGGGCCATCTACACCTTC.

The chain joins TRBV28 to TRBJ1-5, with D maybe TRBD1 (6 bases). V lost 6 bases and J lost 3, with 12 bases in between. Looked up from germline, CDR1 is MDHEN and CDR2 is SYDVKM. This CDR3 spans 14 amino acids. For the CDR3, the DNA is TGTGCCAGCAGCGTAGGACAGCTCAATCAGCCCCAGCATTTT. It specifies CASSVGQLNQPQHF.

This clone showed up just once. The chain links TRBV7-8 to TRBJ1-2, with D possibly being TRBD1 (6 bases). CDR1 SGHVS and CDR2 FQNEAQ come from the germline V gene. The CDR3 length is 14 residues. V was trimmed by 5 bases and J by 5 bases, leaving 15 bases between them. The CDR3 is CASSRNRERYGYTF. The CDR3 DNA sequence: TGTGCCAGCAGCCGGAACAGGGAACGTTATGGCTACACCTTC.

This sequence joins TRBV28 and TRBJ2-7; 8 bases are shared with TRBD2. Trimming took 6 bases from V and 5 from J; bases not matched to a gene: 9. The length of the CDR3 is 14 residues. Germline-derived CDR1 and CDR2 are MDHEN and SYDVKM. DNA for the CDR3: TGTGCCAGCAGCCCAACACTCGGGAGGGACGAGCAGTACTTC. It specifies CASSPTLGRDEQYF.

J is TRBJ1-3 and V is TRBV6-5; possible D gene TRBD1, 5 bases. There are 15 residues in the CDR3. The germline V gene encodes CDR1 MNHEY and CDR2 SVGAGI. Between the trimmed V and J ends, which lost 6 bases and 5 bases, there was a span of 17 bases. The chain's CDR3 is CASRRTGGERNTIYF. The CDR3 nucleotides read TGTGCCAGCAGGCGAACGGGAGGGGAACGAAACACCATATATTTT.

The J gene is TRBJ2-5, the V gene TRBV27, with 7 bases matching TRBD1. Germline trimming cut 7 bases from V and 2 bases from J; bases unmatched to any gene: 10. Germline loops: CDR1 MNHEY, CDR2 SMNVEV (reference sequence). There are 15 residues in the CDR3. CDR3: CASMYWGRGQETQYF. CDR3 DNA sequence: TGTGCCAGCATGTATTGGGGCAGGGGGCAAGAGACCCAGTACTTC.

The gene calls are TRBV11-2 and TRBJ1-1, with D possibly being TRBD1 (6 bases). Germline V gives CDR1 SGHAT, CDR2 FQNNGV. The germline V and J ends were trimmed by 0 bases and 1 base, with 12 bases remaining between them. CDR3 length: 16 residues. The CDR3 region is CASSLEYRVRNTEAFF. The CDR3 nucleotides are TGTGCCAGCAGCTTAGAATACAGGGTAAGGAACACTGAAGCTTTCTTT. The full variable domain, completed using reference TRBV11-2 and TRBJ1-1, is EAGVAQSPRYKIIEKRQSVAFWCNPISGHATLYWYQQILGQGPKLLIQFQNNGVVDDSQLPKDRFSAERLKGVDSTLKIQPAKLEDSAVYLCASSLEYRVRNTEAFFGQGTRLTVV.

The chain is built from TRBV4-2 and TRBJ1-3; 7 bases line up with TRBD1. The J segment lost 0 bases and the V segment lost 1 base, leaving 3 bases of the junction unmatched. In germline, CDR1 is LGHNA, CDR2 YNFKEQ. The CDR3 consists of 16 residues. CDR3 in amino acids: CASSQGQGSSGNTIYF. CDR3 sequence (DNA): TGTGCCAGCAGCCAAGGACAGGGCAGCTCTGGAAACACCATATATTTT.

The chain recombines TRBV10-3 with TRBJ2-1, with 10 positions matching TRBD2. V lost 4 bases, J lost 4 bases, and 4 bases stayed unmatched. CDR1 and CDR2 (germline): ENHRY, SYGVKD. The CDR3 sequence is 15 residues long. CDR3 in amino acids: CAISVSGGVYNEQFF. The CDR3 nucleotides read TGTGCCATCAGTGTAAGCGGGGGGGTTTACAATGAGCAGTTCTTC.